Listed here are 20 T cell receptor beta chains from one sample, sequenced in a study of blood T cells in healthy people across ages. Next came a second PCR, run for about 6 to 11 cycles, which used a sample-barcoded 5' primer along with a J-beta primer mix. Each CDR3 protein gets one entry after TCRdb re-called the 5' RACE reads with MiXCR. The table includes 580,000 or so distinct CDR3 sequences, around 50% detected once. What was sequenced was blood. All receptors derive from a man aged 80 or over in good health.

The chain joins TRBV5-1 to TRBJ2-1; tentative D call: TRBD2 (6 bases). Germline V gives CDR1 SGHRS, CDR2 YFSETQ. The length of the CDR3 is 11 residues. Trimming took 4 bases from V and 9 from J, leaving 8 bases between them. CDR3 residues: CASSGGPEQFF. The CDR3 bases are TGCGCCAGCAGCGGAGGGCCTGAGCAGTTCTTC.

In this sample, this clonotype turned up many times. The rearrangement links TRBV6-5 to TRBJ1-1; D not resolved. The length of the CDR3 is 14 residues. Trimming removed 1 base at V and 4 bases at J, with 10 bases between. Germline V lookup: CDR1 MNHEY, CDR2 SVGAGI. The CDR3 bases are TGTGCCAGCAGTTACTTCCCGGGAATCACTGAAGCTTTCTTT. The encoded protein is CASSYFPGITEAFF.

The chain employs TRBV2 and TRBJ2-4; D possibly corresponds to TRBD1 (5 bases). V lost 3 bases and J lost 1, with 7 bases in between. This CDR3 is 14 amino acids long. CDR1 and CDR2 (germline): SNHLY, FYNNEI. The CDR3 region has the DNA TGTGCCAGCAGTGAGGGGCTGGCCAAAAACATTCAGTACTTC. The encoded protein is CASSEGLAKNIQYF. The full variable domain, rest sourced from reference TRBV2 and TRBJ2-4, is EPEVTQTPSHQVTQMGQEVILRCVPISNHLYFYWYRQILGQKVEFLVSFYNNEISEKSEIFDDQFSVERPDGSNFTLKIRSTKLEDSAMYFCASSEGLAKNIQYFGAGTRLSVL.

The chain couples TRBV20-1 to TRBJ2-1; no reliable D call. V shed 0 bases and J shed 0 bases, with 12 bases lying between them. CDR1 is DFQATT, CDR2 SNEGSKA, per germline (reference sequence). The CDR3 covers 16 residues. Here the CDR3 reads CSARDPQSSSYNEQFF. The CDR3 coding sequence is TGCAGTGCTAGAGACCCACAATCGAGCTCCTACAATGAGCAGTTCTTC.

This clonotype is a singleton in its sample. The chain employs TRBV6-5 and TRBJ2-5; 8 bases line up with TRBD2. Germline V gene data show CDR1 as MNHEY and CDR2 as SVGAGI. The J segment lost 1 base and the V segment lost 2 bases, leaving 6 bases of the junction unmatched. This CDR3 spans 16 amino acids. DNA of the CDR3: TGTGCCAGCAGTTACCGAGGAGCGGGGGCCCAAGAGACCCAGTACTTC. Protein sequence: CASSYRGAGAQETQYF.

In its sample, this clonotype was seen a few times. J is TRBJ1-4 and V is TRBV7-2; 11 nucleotides line up with TRBD1. Per germline, CDR1 SGHTA and CDR2 FQGNSA. Trimming took 4 bases from V and 8 from J; bases not matched to a gene: 6. The CDR3 has 15 amino acids. CDR3 DNA sequence: TGTGCCAGCAGCTGGGGACAGGGGGAAGGAGAAAAACTGTTTTTT. Its protein product is CASSWGQGEGEKLFF.

This chain joins TRBV7-8 and TRBJ2-5; tentative D call: TRBD1 (7 bases). CDR1 and CDR2 (germline): SGHVS, FQNEAQ. V lost 4 bases to trimming and J lost 2 bases, with 17 bases between them. The CDR3 is 16 residues long. The CDR3 spells CASSYMGGTAQETQYF. CDR3 nucleotide sequence: TGTGCCAGCAGCTATATGGGCGGGACAGCTCAAGAGACCCAGTACTTC.

V is TRBV6-6 and J is TRBJ2-2; D gene uncertain. The V end lost 3 bases, the J end lost 7 bases, and 15 bases lay between the germline ends. Germline V gives CDR1 MNHNY, CDR2 SVGAGI (reference sequence). There are 15 residues in the CDR3. The CDR3 loop reads CASSYLNADGGELFF. The CDR3 DNA follows: TGTGCCAGCAGTTATCTCAACGCCGATGGCGGGGAGCTGTTTTTT.

This chain uses TRBV4-2 with TRBJ2-5, with D perhaps TRBD1 (5 bases). V lost 0 bases and J 2 bases, leaving 7 bases between the germline ends. Looked up from germline, CDR1 is LGHNA and CDR2 is YNFKEQ. CDR3 size: 14 residues. The CDR3 sequence is CASSQEAGQETQYF. The CDR3, as DNA: TGTGCCAGCAGCCAAGAGGCAGGGCAAGAGACCCAGTACTTC.

The chain recombines TRBV20-1 with TRBJ2-3; 8 bases align to TRBD2. The CDR3 contains 14 residues. Germline V gene data show CDR1 as DFQATT and CDR2 as SNEGSKA (reference sequence). V shed 6 bases and J 4 bases; nucleotides not matched to a gene: 9. CDR3 DNA sequence: TGCAGTGCCAATATAGCGGGACGCGCAGATACGCAGTATTTT. Protein product: CSANIAGRADTQYF.

The genes are TRBV20-1 and TRBJ2-7; 9 nucleotides match TRBD2. This CDR3 has 15 amino acids. Trimming removed 0 bases from V and 4 bases from J; junction bases left unmatched: 7. Germline V lookup: CDR1 DFQATT, CDR2 SNEGSKA (reference sequence). DNA of the CDR3: TGCAGTGCTAGAGAGTCCCCAGCGGGAGGTTACGAGCAGTACTTC. It codes for CSARESPAGGYEQYF.

At least ten counts were recorded for this clonotype. V usage is TRBV7-3 and J usage is TRBJ2-3, with D hard to call. This CDR3 comprises 13 residues. Trimming removed 5 bases at V and 4 bases at J, with 10 bases between. The germline V gene encodes CDR1 SGHTA and CDR2 FQGTGA. The CDR3 DNA follows: TGTGCCAGCAGCGCCGTTCGAGCAGATACGCAGTATTTT. It encodes CASSAVRADTQYF.

The chain combines TRBV9 with TRBJ1-2; D remains unclear. Germline lookup yields CDR1 SGDLS and CDR2 YYNGEE. The CDR3 has 12 residues. Trimming stripped 3 bases from V and 4 bases from J, with 7 bases between. DNA of the CDR3: TGTGCCAGCAGCGCCGATGGCTATGGCTACACCTTC. As protein: CASSADGYGYTF.

Only a few counts were recorded for this clonotype. V gene TRBV4-3 combines with J gene TRBJ2-7; TRBD1 agrees at 11 bases. In germline, CDR1 is LGHNA, CDR2 YSLEER. The CDR3 spans 17 residues. The V and J ends lost 0 bases and 2 bases, in that order; junction bases with no gene match: 6. CDR3 region: CASSQDIRDRGAYEQYF. CDR3 sequence (DNA): TGCGCCAGCAGCCAAGATATTCGGGACAGGGGGGCCTACGAGCAGTACTTC.

Only one count was recorded for this clonotype. V and J are TRBV5-4 and TRBJ2-1, with TRBD1 identical over 7 bases. J lost 9 bases, V lost 4 bases, and 4 bases had no gene match. Germline lookup yields CDR1 SGHNT and CDR2 YYREEE (reference sequence). The CDR3 runs to 12 residues. This chain's CDR3 is CASSGTEVEQFF. Here the CDR3 DNA reads TGTGCCAGCAGCGGGACAGAGGTTGAGCAGTTCTTC.

The chain is built from TRBV29-1 and TRBJ2-3; 8 bases match TRBD2. V was pared by 7 bases and J by 1 base, with 7 bases of the junction left unmatched. This CDR3 contains 14 residues. Germline loops: CDR1 SQVTM, CDR2 ANQGSEA. CDR3 DNA sequence: TGCAGCGCACCCAAAGCGGGAGGCACAGATACGCAGTATTTT. Translated, it gives CSAPKAGGTDTQYF.

V is TRBV7-8 and J is TRBJ2-1, with D unresolved. Trimming shortened V by 0 bases and J by 0 bases, and 3 bases separated the two germline ends. The germline CDR1 and CDR2 sequences are SGHVS and FQNEAQ. The CDR3 spans 14 residues. The DNA of the CDR3 is TGTGCCAGCAGCTTAGCGCGCTCCTACAATGAGCAGTTCTTC. This sequence encodes CASSLARSYNEQFF.

The rearrangement links TRBV9 to TRBJ2-1, with TRBD1 as a possible D gene (6 bases). V gave up 0 bases and J gave up 4 bases, with 20 bases separating them. The CDR3 contains 18 residues. Germline V lookup: CDR1 SGDLS, CDR2 YYNGEE. CDR3 coding DNA: TGTGCCAGCAGCGTAGCCTCAATGGGACCAGGGGCATACAATGAGCAGTTCTTC. Encoded protein: CASSVASMGPGAYNEQFF. Supplemented by reference TRBV9 and TRBJ2-1, the full variable domain reads DSGVTQTPKHLITATGQRVTLRCSPRSGDLSVYWYQQSLDQGLQFLIQYYNGEERAKGNILERFSAQQFPDLHSELNLSSLELGDSALYFCASSVASMGPGAYNEQFFGPGTRLTVL.

This chain uses TRBV5-5 with TRBJ2-3; 9 bases are a match to TRBD2. The CDR3 spans 15 residues. V lost 0 bases and J lost 4; bases outside the gene matches: 3. Germline V gene sequence: CDR1 SGHKS, CDR2 YYEKEE (reference sequence). CDR3 DNA sequence: TGTGCCAGCAGCTTGGTGACTAGCGGACCAGATACGCAGTATTTT. Its translation: CASSLVTSGPDTQYF.

A word on this clonotype: Given a much more abundant clone one base away, this may be a read error. This chain joins TRBV28 and TRBJ2-7, with 8 bases aligning to TRBD2. This CDR3 contains 16 residues. The germline V gene has CDR1 MDHEN and CDR2 SYDVKM. V was clipped by 4 bases and J by 7 bases; unmatched bases: 15. The CDR3 nucleotides are TGTGCCAGCAGTTCCCGGGGGGGTAGTGCCTACAATGAGCAGTACTTC. Protein: CASSSRGGSAYNEQYF. The full variable domain, with the rest looked up from reference TRBV28 and TRBJ2-7, is DVKVTQSSRYLVKRTGEKVFLECVQDMDHENMFWYRQDPGLGLRLIYFSYDVKMKEKGDIPEGYSVSREKKERFSLILESASTNQTSMYLCASSSRGGSAYNEQYFGPGTRLTVT.